This T cell receptor beta chain derives from a study of vaccination effects on CD4 cells after COVID-19. Looking at the study overall: Sampling occurred a median 72 days post second dose, range 14 to 241.

Turning to this clone: Its antigen is as yet unknown.

Losses at the gene ends were 0 bases for V and 6 bases for J; bases not matched to a gene: 4. This CDR3 spans 15 amino acids. Germline CDR1 SGHVS, CDR2 FQNEAQ. Researchers isolated CD4+ T cells once approximately eleven days of culture had elapsed. Participants got two doses of BNT162b2 or mRNA-1273 vaccine. Days 3 and 7 were when half the medium was replaced with IL-2 medium. Study-level points and caveats: Clones induced by infection and by vaccine showed marked clonal contraction late after vaccination.

Libraries were prepared by immunoSEQ multiplex PCR; TCRdb keeps only in-frame clonotypes and omits some of them. The table has 72,000 or so clones, roughly 74% seen once. The chain links TRBV7-8 to TRBJ2-1, with 8 bases fitting TRBD1. The source of this sequence is a human donor who received a COVID-19 vaccine. The sequencing here drew on CD4+ T cells from PBMCs cultured without peptide, taken after COVID-19 vaccination. The CDR3 nucleotides are TGTGCCAGCAGCTTAGCCTTAGACAGGGGCAATGAGCAGTTCTTC. Translation: CASSLALDRGNEQFF. Supplemented by reference TRBV7-8 and TRBJ2-1, the full variable domain reads GAGVSQSPRYKVAKRGQDVALRCDPISGHVSLFWYQQALGQGPEFLTYFQNEAQLDKSGLPSDRFFAERPEGSVSTLKIQRTQQEDSAVYLCASSLALDRGNEQFFGPGTRLTVL.